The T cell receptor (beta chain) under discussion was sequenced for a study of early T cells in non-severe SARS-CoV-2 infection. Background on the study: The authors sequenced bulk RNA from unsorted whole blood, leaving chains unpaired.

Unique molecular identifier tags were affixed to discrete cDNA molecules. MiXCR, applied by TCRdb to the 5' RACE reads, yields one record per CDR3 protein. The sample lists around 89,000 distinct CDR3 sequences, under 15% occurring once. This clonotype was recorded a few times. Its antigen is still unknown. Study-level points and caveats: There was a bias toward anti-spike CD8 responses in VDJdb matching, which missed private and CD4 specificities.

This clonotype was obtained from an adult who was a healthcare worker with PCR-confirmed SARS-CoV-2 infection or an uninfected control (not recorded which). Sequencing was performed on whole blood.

The CDR3 DNA reads as TGTGCCAGCAGTGCCCGGGACACATACACCGGGGAGCTGTTTTTT. Translated, it gives CASSARDTYTGELFF. The chain recombines TRBV25-1 with TRBJ2-2; a possible D gene is TRBD1 (6 bases). Germline assignment: CDR1 MGHDK and CDR2 SYGVNS. Trimming shortened V by 4 bases and J by 3 bases, and 12 bases separated the two germline ends. The CDR3 covers 15 residues.